The 22 T cell receptor beta chains below were found in one sample sequenced in a study of control samples from healthy donors and cancer patients. Assay used: immunoSEQ multiplex PCR; TCRdb lists only in-frame clones, some missing. This sample yields approximately 170,000 clones, of which 85% to 90% are seen a single time; approximately 4.9% belongs to the top ten. Sequenced sample: blood. These receptors were obtained from a woman aged 25 to 39 in good health.

This chain uses TRBV5-1 with TRBJ1-1, with D possibly being TRBD1 (6 bases). Trimming shortened V by 0 bases and J by 1 base, and 10 bases separated the two germline ends. From germline, CDR1 is SGHRS and CDR2 YFSETQ. There are 15 residues in the CDR3. The CDR3 bases are TGCGCCAGCAGCTTGGTGGACAGAAAGAACACTGAAGCTTTCTTT. It yields the protein CASSLVDRKNTEAFF. The whole variable domain, remainder taken from reference TRBV5-1 and TRBJ1-1, is KAGVTQTPRYLIKTRGQQVTLSCSPISGHRSVSWYQQTPGQGLQFLFEYFSETQRNKGNFPGRFSGRQFSNSRSEMNVSTLELGDSALYLCASSLVDRKNTEAFFGQGTRLTVV.

V is TRBV27 and J is TRBJ1-4; no clear D gene. With 1 base removed from V and 8 bases from J, the gap between germline ends came to 11 bases. CDR3 length: 14 residues. Germline assignment: CDR1 MNHEY and CDR2 SMNVEV (reference sequence). This chain's CDR3 is CASSLLSMGEKLFF. The DNA for the CDR3 is TGTGCCAGCAGTTTATTAAGCATGGGAGAAAAACTGTTTTTT. The variable domain in full, completed from reference TRBV27 and TRBJ1-4, reads EAQVTQNPRYLITVTGKKLTVTCSQNMNHEYMSWYRQDPGLGLRQIYYSMNVEVTDKGDVPEGYKVSRKEKRNFPLILESPSPNQTSLYFCASSLLSMGEKLFFGSGTQLSVL.

This chain joins TRBV7-9 and TRBJ2-5, with TRBD2 matching over 8 bases. Looked up from germline, CDR1 is SEHNR and CDR2 is FQNEAQ (reference sequence). Losses at the gene ends were 5 bases for V and 4 bases for J; bases not matched to a gene: 9. There are 15 residues in the CDR3. CDR3 sequence (DNA): TGTGCCAGCAGCCCACTTAGCGGGGTGGGAGAGACCCAGTACTTC. It yields the protein CASSPLSGVGETQYF.

The chain links TRBV7-9 to TRBJ1-2; D not certain. With 7 bases removed from V and 1 base from J, the gap between germline ends came to 13 bases. This CDR3 is built from 14 residues. Germline V gene data show CDR1 as SEHNR and CDR2 as FQNEAQ (reference sequence). The CDR3 DNA is TGTGCCAGCATCGAGGTGTCTTTTAACTATGGCTACACCTTC. It specifies CASIEVSFNYGYTF.

The chain combines TRBV27 with TRBJ2-2; TRBD2 matches at 12 bases. The germline gives CDR1 MNHEY, CDR2 SMNVEV (reference sequence). This CDR3 is 16 amino acids long. The trim removed 4 bases at V and 5 bases at J, leaving 5 bases unmatched. CDR3 region: CASSSLGTSGTGELFF. The CDR3 DNA is TGTGCCAGCAGTTCTCTCGGGACTAGCGGGACCGGGGAGCTGTTTTTT.

This rearrangement joins TRBV28 to TRBJ1-5, with D tentatively TRBD1 (6 bases). The V gene lost 3 bases and the J gene lost 11 bases, with 8 bases spanning the gap. Germline-derived CDR1 and CDR2 are MDHEN and SYDVKM. The CDR3 has 11 amino acids. This CDR3 reads CASSFRGTQHF. The CDR3 region has the DNA TGTGCCAGCAGTTTTAGGGGGACCCAGCATTTT.

V is TRBV5-1 and J is TRBJ2-2; D gene unclear. V was clipped by 8 bases and J by 10 bases, with 15 bases between them. The CDR3 sequence is 12 residues long. Germline loops: CDR1 SGHRS, CDR2 YFSETQ. The CDR3 loop is CASSMTWEELFF. Here the CDR3 DNA reads TGCGCCAGTAGTATGACTTGGGAGGAGCTGTTTTTT.

The chain couples TRBV6-6 to TRBJ1-1; unclear D gene. The V gene's germline CDR1 is MNHNY and CDR2 SVGAGI (reference sequence). Trimming took 4 bases from V and 0 from J, leaving 9 bases between them. The CDR3 spans 14 residues. The CDR3: CASSWAEMNTEAFF. For the CDR3, the DNA is TGTGCCAGCAGTTGGGCAGAGATGAACACTGAAGCTTTCTTT.

The V gene is TRBV7-9, the J gene TRBJ2-1, with 7 bases matching TRBD2. The CDR3 is made up of 19 amino acids. Unmatched junction bases numbered 18, after V lost 4 bases and J lost 3 bases. From germline, CDR1 is SEHNR and CDR2 FQNEAQ (reference sequence). The CDR3 DNA reads TGTGCCAGCAGCTCTACTCATAGGACTAGGGTAGGGTTCTACAATGAGCAGTTCTTC. Protein sequence: CASSSTHRTRVGFYNEQFF. The full variable domain, in which reference TRBV7-9 and TRBJ2-1 provide the parts outside the CDR3, is DTGVSQNPRHKITKRGQNVTFRCDPISEHNRLYWYRQTLGQGPEFLTYFQNEAQLEKSRLLSDRFSAERPKGSFSTLEIQRTEQGDSAMYLCASSSTHRTRVGFYNEQFFGPGTRLTVL.

The chain is built from TRBV7-9 and TRBJ1-6, with D hard to call. The germline V gene has CDR1 SEHNR and CDR2 FQNEAQ (reference sequence). The CDR3 runs 13 residues. V lost 2 bases and J 10 bases, leaving 9 bases between the germline ends. The CDR3: CASSLKGRSPLHF. CDR3 DNA: TGTGCCAGCAGCTTAAAAGGGAGGTCACCCCTCCACTTT.

The gene calls are TRBV6-1 and TRBJ2-3, with TRBD2 matching 7 bases. Unmatched junction bases numbered 6, after V lost 1 base and J lost 5 bases. In germline, CDR1 is MNHNS, CDR2 SASEGT. The CDR3 runs to 15 residues. CDR3 DNA: TGTGCCAGCAGTGAAGGGACCGGGGGGAAAGATACGCAGTATTTT. As protein: CASSEGTGGKDTQYF.

The V gene is TRBV5-1, the J gene TRBJ2-3; a weak D match, TRBD2 (6 bases). Germline CDR1 is SGHRS and CDR2 is YFSETQ. The ends were cut back, 0 bases at V and 6 bases at J, with 17 bases in the middle. The CDR3 contains 16 residues. This CDR3 reads CASSLALAPVSDTQYF. CDR3 in DNA: TGCGCCAGCAGCTTGGCACTAGCCCCAGTATCGGATACGCAGTATTTT.

V gene TRBV9 combines with J gene TRBJ1-6; TRBD1 aligns across 8 bases. Unmatched junction bases numbered 5, after V lost 3 bases and J lost 6 bases. The CDR3 sequence is 15 residues long. The germline V gene has CDR1 SGDLS and CDR2 YYNGEE. CDR3 DNA: TGTGCCAGCAGCGAATCACAGGGGGGTAATTCACCCCTCCACTTT. The encoded protein is CASSESQGGNSPLHF.

This clone was detected once. This chain connects TRBV27 to TRBJ2-1, with 9 bases matching TRBD2. The ends lost 7 bases at V and 4 bases at J; junction bases unmatched: 8. Germline V gene lookup returns CDR1 MNHEY and CDR2 SMNVEV (reference sequence). The CDR3 runs 15 residues. The CDR3 spells CASTPAAGGYNEQFF. In DNA form, the CDR3 reads TGTGCCAGCACCCCCGCAGCGGGGGGATACAATGAGCAGTTCTTC.

Here the CDR3 reads CAISEPDRNSPLHF. The CDR3 DNA reads TGTGCCATCAGTGAGCCAGACAGAAATTCACCCCTCCACTTT. This rearrangement joins TRBV10-3 to TRBJ1-6; D may be TRBD1 (5 bases). Trimming shortened V by 2 bases and J by 7 bases, and 9 bases separated the two germline ends. Looked up from germline, CDR1 is ENHRY and CDR2 is SYGVKD. CDR3 length: 14 residues.

This clone has a handful of counts. V gene TRBV2 combines with J gene TRBJ1-5, with D perhaps TRBD1 (5 bases). Germline V gives CDR1 SNHLY, CDR2 FYNNEI. The CDR3 consists of 16 residues. Trimming left V 3 bases short and J 1 base short, with 13 bases between. CDR3 nucleotide sequence: TGTGCCAGCAGTGACTTGGAGGGGATCAGCAATCAGCCCCAGCATTTT. Residues: CASSDLEGISNQPQHF.

The V gene is TRBV5-6, the J gene TRBJ2-4; D unresolved. This CDR3 contains 16 residues. V was shortened by 4 bases and J by 0 bases, with 14 bases between the two germline ends. The germline CDR1 and CDR2 sequences are SGHDT and YYEEEE. DNA of the CDR3: TGTGCCAGCAGCCCCCTCGCTGTCCTAGCCAAAAACATTCAGTACTTC. Translation: CASSPLAVLAKNIQYF.

This chain connects TRBV2 to TRBJ1-1; unclear D gene. V dropped 7 bases and J dropped 7 bases, with 13 bases sitting between them. CDR1 is SNHLY, CDR2 FYNNEI, per germline. CDR3 length: 12 amino acids. In DNA, the CDR3 is TGTGCCAGCAACATAGACGAGAATGAAGCTTTCTTT. Translating it yields CASNIDENEAFF.

V usage is TRBV2 and J usage is TRBJ1-2; tentatively, D is TRBD1 (5 bases). Germline values: CDR1 SNHLY, CDR2 FYNNEI. V gave up 4 bases and J gave up 5 bases, with 11 bases separating them. This CDR3 is built from 13 residues. The CDR3, as DNA: TGTGCCAGCAGTGCGCAGGGCTTTTATGGCTACACCTTC. It is translated as CASSAQGFYGYTF.

The chain couples TRBV9 to TRBJ1-3, with D unclear. V was pared by 3 bases and J by 2 bases, with 9 bases between. The CDR3 runs 14 residues. Per the germline V gene, CDR1 is SGDLS and CDR2 is YYNGEE. The CDR3 sequence: CASSDGVAGNTIYF. DNA of the CDR3: TGTGCCAGCAGCGACGGGGTAGCTGGAAACACCATATATTTT.

The table lists this clone with a count of one. The genes are TRBV7-9 and TRBJ2-3; 8 bases are shared with TRBD1. The CDR3 consists of 16 residues. V shed 5 bases and J 0 bases; nucleotides not matched to a gene: 7. From germline, CDR1 is SEHNR and CDR2 FQNEAQ (reference sequence). The CDR3 protein is CASSPGGRLSTDTQYF. CDR3 in DNA: TGTGCCAGCAGCCCAGGGGGCAGACTTAGCACAGATACGCAGTATTTT. The variable domain in full, completed from reference TRBV7-9 and TRBJ2-3, reads DTGVSQNPRHKITKRGQNVTFRCDPISEHNRLYWYRQTLGQGPEFLTYFQNEAQLEKSRLLSDRFSAERPKGSFSTLEIQRTEQGDSAMYLCASSPGGRLSTDTQYFGPGTRLTVL.

The chain joins TRBV28 to TRBJ1-2; the D is unclear. CDR3 length equals 13 residues. Germline CDR1 MDHEN, CDR2 SYDVKM. V dropped 3 bases and J dropped 1 base, with 6 bases sitting between them. CDR3 sequence reads: CASSFKNNYGYTF. In DNA, the CDR3 is TGTGCCAGCAGTTTCAAGAATAACTATGGCTACACCTTC.